This T cell receptor (beta chain) comes out of a study of T cells in women clearing cervical HPV infection. Overall study findings and caveats: Combining TCR richness with V gene abundances gave approximately 0.8 AUC.

As concerns this clone: Its antigen is unidentified. The CDR3 extends 3 residues past the end of the read, so its final part is completed from the germline J gene.

Germline lookup yields CDR1 SQVTM and CDR2 ANQGSEA. CDR3 length equals 15 residues. Trimming shortened V by 4 bases and J by 5 bases, and 20 bases separated the two germline ends. The table came from immunoSEQ multiplex PCR; TCRdb's copy has only in-frame clones and leaves some out. The table lists about 16,000 clones, with more than 5.5% in the top ten. The TCR was taken from a woman aged 18 to 75 with a cervical HPV16 infection that either progressed to CIN3+ or cleared (not recorded which). The specimen sequenced was blood buffy coat. The chain combines TRBV29-1 with TRBJ2-5, with a tentative D call TRBD2 (7 bases). The CDR3 reads CSVGGGGGSGETQYF. The covered CDR3 bases are TGCAGCGTTGGGGGTGGGGGGGGCAGTGGGGAGACC. Complete variable domain (other parts from reference TRBV29-1 and TRBJ2-5): SAVISQKPSRDICQRGTSLTIQCQVDSQVTMMFWYRQQPGQSLTLIATANQGSEATYESGFVIDKFPISRPNLTFSTLTVSNMSPEDSSIYLCSVGGGGGSGETQYFGPGTRLLVL.